This T cell receptor beta chain stems from a study of T cells in Graves' hyperthyroidism and ophthalmopathy. This clonotype came up many times. Using RNA transcripts as the source, TCR beta CDR3 regions were amplified. Researchers ran a first-round RT-PCR on the TCR CDR3 using the HTBI primer set. One entry per CDR3 protein results from TCRdb running MiXCR on the multiplex PCR reads. The table includes hundreds of thousands of distinct CDR3 sequences, around 38% detected once. The germline V gene has CDR1 MGHRA and CDR2 YSYEKL. The CDR3 is made up of 14 amino acids. V lost 1 base to trimming and J lost 6 bases, with 12 bases between them.

The sample was blood. The chain carries TRBV4-1 and TRBJ1-2; TRBD1 is a possible D gene (5 bases). The receptor comes from a man between 18 and 29 years old with Graves' hyperthyroidism. DNA for the CDR3: TGCGCCAGCAGCCAAGGCACGGGGGACGATGGCTACACCTTC. Residues: CASSQGTGDDGYTF.